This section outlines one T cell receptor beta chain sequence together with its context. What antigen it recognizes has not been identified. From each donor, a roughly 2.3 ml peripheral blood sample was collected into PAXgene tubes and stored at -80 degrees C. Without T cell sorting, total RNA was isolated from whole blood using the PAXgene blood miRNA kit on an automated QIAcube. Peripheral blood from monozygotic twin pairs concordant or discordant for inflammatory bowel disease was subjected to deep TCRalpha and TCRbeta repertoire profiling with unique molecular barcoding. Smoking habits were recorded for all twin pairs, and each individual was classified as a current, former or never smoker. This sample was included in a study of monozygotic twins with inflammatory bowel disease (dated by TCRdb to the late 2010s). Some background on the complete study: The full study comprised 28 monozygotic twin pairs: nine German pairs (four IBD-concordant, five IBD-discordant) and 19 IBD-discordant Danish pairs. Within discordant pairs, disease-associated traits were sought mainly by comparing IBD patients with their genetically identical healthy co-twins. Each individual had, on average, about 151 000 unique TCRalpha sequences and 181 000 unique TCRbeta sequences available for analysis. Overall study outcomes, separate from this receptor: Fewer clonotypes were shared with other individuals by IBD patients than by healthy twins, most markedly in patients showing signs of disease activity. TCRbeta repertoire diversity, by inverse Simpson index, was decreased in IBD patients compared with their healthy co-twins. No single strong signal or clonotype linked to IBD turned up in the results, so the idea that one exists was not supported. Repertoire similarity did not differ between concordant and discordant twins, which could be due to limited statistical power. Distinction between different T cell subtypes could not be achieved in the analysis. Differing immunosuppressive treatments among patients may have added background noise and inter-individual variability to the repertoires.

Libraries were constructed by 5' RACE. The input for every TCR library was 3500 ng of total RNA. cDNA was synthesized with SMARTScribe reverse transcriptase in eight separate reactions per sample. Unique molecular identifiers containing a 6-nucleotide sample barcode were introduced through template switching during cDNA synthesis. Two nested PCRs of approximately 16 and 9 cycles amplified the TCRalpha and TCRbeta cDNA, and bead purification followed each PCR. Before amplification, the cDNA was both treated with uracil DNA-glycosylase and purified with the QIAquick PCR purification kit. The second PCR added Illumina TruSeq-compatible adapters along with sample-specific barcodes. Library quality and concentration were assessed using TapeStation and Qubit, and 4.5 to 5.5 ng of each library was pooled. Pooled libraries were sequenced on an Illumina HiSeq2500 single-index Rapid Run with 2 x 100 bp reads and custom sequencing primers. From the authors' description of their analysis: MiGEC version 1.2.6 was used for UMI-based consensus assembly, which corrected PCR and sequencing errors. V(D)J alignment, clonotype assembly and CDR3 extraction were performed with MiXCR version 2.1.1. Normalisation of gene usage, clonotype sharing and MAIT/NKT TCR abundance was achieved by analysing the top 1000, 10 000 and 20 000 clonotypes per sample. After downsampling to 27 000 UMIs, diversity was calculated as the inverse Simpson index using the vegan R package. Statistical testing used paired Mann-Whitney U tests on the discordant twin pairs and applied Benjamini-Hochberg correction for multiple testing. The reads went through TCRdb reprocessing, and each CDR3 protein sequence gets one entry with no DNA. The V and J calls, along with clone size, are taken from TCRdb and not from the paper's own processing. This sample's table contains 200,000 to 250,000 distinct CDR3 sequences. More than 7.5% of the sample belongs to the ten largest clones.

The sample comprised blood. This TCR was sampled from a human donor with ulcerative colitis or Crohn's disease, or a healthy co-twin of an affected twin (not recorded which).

For the CDR3, the sequence is CASSLARSRTEAFF. The rearrangement combines TRBV7-9 with TRBJ1-1. The CDR3 runs 14 amino acids, cysteine and phenylalanine included. Only the protein sequence is given. The germline V gene encodes CDR1 SEHNR and CDR2 FQNEAQ (reference sequence).